This T cell receptor beta chain emerged from a study of control samples from healthy donors and cancer patients. Only in-frame clones appear in the TCRdb table, and some are missing; sequencing was by immunoSEQ multiplex PCR. Of about 69,000 clones in the sample, roughly 86% are singletons; the top ten hold roughly a fifth. The CDR3 spans 13 residues. Germline lookup yields CDR1 SNHLY and CDR2 FYNNEI. Trimming at V came to 9 bases and at J to 1 base, leaving 5 bases not matched to a gene. The sequence was collected from a man aged 60-69 years with lung cancer. The specimen sequenced was PBMCs. V usage is TRBV2 and J usage is TRBJ1-2; 7 nucleotides align to TRBD1. CDR3 amino acids: CARGTANNYGYTF. The CDR3, as DNA: TGTGCCAGGGGGACAGCGAATAACTATGGCTACACCTTC.